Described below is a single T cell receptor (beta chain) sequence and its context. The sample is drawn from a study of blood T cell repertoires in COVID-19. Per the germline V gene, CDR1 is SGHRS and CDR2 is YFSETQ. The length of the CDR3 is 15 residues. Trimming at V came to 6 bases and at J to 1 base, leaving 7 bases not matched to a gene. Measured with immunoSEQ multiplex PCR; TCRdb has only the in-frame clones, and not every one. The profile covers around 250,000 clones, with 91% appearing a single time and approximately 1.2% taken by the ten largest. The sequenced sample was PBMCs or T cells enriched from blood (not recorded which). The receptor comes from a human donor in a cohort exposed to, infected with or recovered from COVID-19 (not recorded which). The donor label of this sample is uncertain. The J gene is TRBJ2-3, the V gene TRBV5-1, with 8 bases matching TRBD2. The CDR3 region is CASTSGAGGTDTQYF. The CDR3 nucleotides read TGCGCCAGCACTTCCGGAGCGGGGGGCACAGATACGCAGTATTTT. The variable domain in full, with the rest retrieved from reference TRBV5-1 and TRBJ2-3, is KAGVTQTPRYLIKTRGQQVTLSCSPISGHRSVSWYQQTPGQGLQFLFEYFSETQRNKGNFPGRFSGRQFSNSRSEMNVSTLELGDSALYLCASTSGAGGTDTQYFGPGTRLTVL.